This T cell receptor (beta chain) was sequenced for a study of Ad26.COV2.S vaccination and SARS-CoV-2 variants. Libraries were prepared by immunoSEQ multiplex PCR; TCRdb keeps only in-frame clonotypes and omits some of them. The top ten hold about 10% of the sample, which has about 350,000 clones, 65% to 90% seen once. Treatment reported: over 15 received Ad26.COV2.S at low or high dose, single or two shots; roughly 5 received placebo; per-sample allocation not given. It was on day 63 after the first vaccine or placebo injection that samples were taken. It was an adult aged 18-55 years in Boston who was the donor. Concerning this clone itself: Its antigen is as yet unknown.

This CDR3 comprises 15 residues. The V and J ends lost 1 base and 5 bases respectively, with 12 bases between them. The germline V gene has CDR1 SEHNR and CDR2 FQNEAQ (reference sequence). Broader study findings: It was found that vaccine and placebo recipients had similar non-spike TCR breadth. Total T cell responses were possibly underestimated by TCR breadth and depth analyses. Those who received the vaccine showed greater spike-specific TCR breadth than those given placebo.

Sequencing used peripheral blood, obtained in a trial of Ad26.COV2.S vaccine versus placebo. This sequence joins TRBV7-9 and TRBJ1-3, with TRBD1 as a possible D gene (5 bases). This TCR was recovered from a person aged 18-60 years who received the Ad26.COV2.S COVID-19 vaccine or a placebo. CDR3 protein: CASSLEAGRRNTIYF. As DNA, the CDR3 is TGTGCCAGCAGCTTAGAGGCAGGGAGGCGAAACACCATATATTTT. Looking up the rest from reference TRBV7-9 and TRBJ1-3 gives the full variable domain: DTGVSQNPRHKITKRGQNVTFRCDPISEHNRLYWYRQTLGQGPEFLTYFQNEAQLEKSRLLSDRFSAERPKGSFSTLEIQRTEQGDSAMYLCASSLEAGRRNTIYFGEGSWLTVV.